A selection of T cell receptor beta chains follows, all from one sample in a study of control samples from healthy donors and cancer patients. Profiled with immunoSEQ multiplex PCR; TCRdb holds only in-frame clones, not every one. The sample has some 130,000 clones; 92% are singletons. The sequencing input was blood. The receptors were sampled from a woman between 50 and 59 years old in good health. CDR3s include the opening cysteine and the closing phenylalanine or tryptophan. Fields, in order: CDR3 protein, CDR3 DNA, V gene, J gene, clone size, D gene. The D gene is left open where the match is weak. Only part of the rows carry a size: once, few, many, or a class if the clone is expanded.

CDR3aa: CASSQVLLLSSYNSPLHF
CDR3nt: TGTGCCAGCAGCCAAGTTCTGCTGCTGAGCTCCTATAATTCACCCCTCCACTTT
v_gene: TRBV3-1/TRBV3-2
j_gene: TRBJ1-6
abundance: NA
d_gene: NA

CDR3aa: CASSFTSNQPQHF
CDR3nt: TGTGCCAGCAGTTTCACTAGCAATCAGCCCCAGCATTTT
v_gene: TRBV12-3/TRBV12-4
j_gene: TRBJ1-5
abundance: NA
d_gene: NA

CDR3aa: CASSPGTNSPLHF
CDR3nt: TGTGCCAGCTCACCGGGAACCAATTCACCCCTCCACTTT
v_gene: TRBV18
j_gene: TRBJ1-6
abundance: NA
d_gene: NA

CDR3aa: CASSQDLRLPHVGSYNEQFF
CDR3nt: TGTGCCAGCAGCCAAGATTTGAGACTACCTCACGTGGGCTCCTACAATGAGCAGTTCTTC
v_gene: TRBV4-2
j_gene: TRBJ2-1
abundance: once
d_gene: NA

CDR3aa: CASSSGTGFVTTEAFF
CDR3nt: TGTGCCAGCAGTTCCGGGACAGGGTTTGTGACCACTGAAGCTTTCTTT
v_gene: TRBV6-5
j_gene: TRBJ1-1
abundance: few
d_gene: TRBD1

CDR3aa: CSVEGDPWNQETQYF
CDR3nt: TGCAGCGTTGAAGGAGATCCGTGGAATCAAGAGACCCAGTACTTC
v_gene: TRBV29-1
j_gene: TRBJ2-5
abundance: NA
d_gene: NA

CDR3aa: CASKGQGGYTEAFF
CDR3nt: TGTGCCAGTAAAGGCCAAGGGGGCTACACTGAAGCTTTCTTT
v_gene: TRBV19
j_gene: TRBJ1-1
abundance: NA
d_gene: TRBD1

CDR3aa: CASSTLAGGPRGTDTQYF
CDR3nt: TGTGCCAGCAGTACGCTAGCGGGGGGGCCTAGAGGCACAGATACGCAGTATTTT
v_gene: TRBV6-2/TRBV6-3
j_gene: TRBJ2-3
abundance: NA
d_gene: TRBD2

CDR3aa: CASSHMTGFSEQYF
CDR3nt: TGTGCCAGCAGCCACATGACAGGGTTTAGCGAGCAGTACTTC
v_gene: TRBV5-6
j_gene: TRBJ2-7
abundance: NA
d_gene: TRBD1

CDR3aa: CASSAQGRSSGNTIYF
CDR3nt: TGTGCCAGCAGCGCTCAGGGTAGGTCCTCTGGAAACACCATATATTTT
v_gene: TRBV9
j_gene: TRBJ1-3
abundance: NA
d_gene: NA

CDR3aa: CASSLGQTTEAFF
CDR3nt: TGCGCCAGCAGCTTGGGGCAGACCACTGAAGCTTTCTTT
v_gene: TRBV5-1
j_gene: TRBJ1-1
abundance: NA
d_gene: NA

CDR3aa: CASSLGGQSYTEAFF
CDR3nt: TGCGCCAGCAGCTTGGGGGGACAGTCCTACACTGAAGCTTTCTTT
v_gene: TRBV5-1
j_gene: TRBJ1-1
abundance: NA
d_gene: TRBD1

CDR3aa: CASSDLTRGRGNEQFF
CDR3nt: TGTGCCAGCAGTGACCTGACTAGAGGGAGAGGGAATGAGCAGTTCTTC
v_gene: TRBV3-1/TRBV3-2
j_gene: TRBJ2-1
abundance: NA
d_gene: NA

CDR3aa: CASSVLTGGYYNEQFF
CDR3nt: TGTGCCAGCAGCGTATTAACGGGGGGATACTACAATGAGCAGTTCTTC
v_gene: TRBV9
j_gene: TRBJ2-1
abundance: NA
d_gene: TRBD2

CDR3aa: CTSSRPTGENTEAFF
CDR3nt: TGTACCAGCAGCCGACCGACAGGAGAAAACACTGAAGCTTTCTTT
v_gene: TRBV5-4
j_gene: TRBJ1-1
abundance: NA
d_gene: NA

CDR3aa: CASSSWGRTEAFF
CDR3nt: TGTGCCAGCAGCTCCTGGGGCAGGACTGAAGCTTTCTTT
v_gene: TRBV5-6
j_gene: TRBJ1-1
abundance: NA
d_gene: NA

CDR3aa: CASKDRRGAYGYTF
CDR3nt: TGTGCCTCCAAAGACAGGAGGGGGGCCTATGGCTACACCTTC
v_gene: TRBV19
j_gene: TRBJ1-2
abundance: NA
d_gene: NA

CDR3aa: CASVVTPYGYTF
CDR3nt: TGTGCTAGTGTGGTCACCCCCTATGGCTACACCTTC
v_gene: TRBV12-5
j_gene: TRBJ1-2
abundance: once
d_gene: NA

CDR3aa: CAHKGRGNTGELFF
CDR3nt: TGTGCGCATAAGGGACGGGGAAACACCGGGGAGCTGTTTTTT
v_gene: TRBV6-6
j_gene: TRBJ2-2
abundance: NA
d_gene: NA

CDR3aa: CATSDRRDTGELFF
CDR3nt: TGTGCCACCAGTGATCGGAGGGACACCGGGGAGCTGTTTTTT
v_gene: TRBV24-1
j_gene: TRBJ2-2
abundance: NA
d_gene: NA

CDR3aa: CASYDRGRVNTEAFF
CDR3nt: TGCGCCAGCTACGACAGGGGGCGGGTGAACACTGAAGCTTTCTTT
v_gene: TRBV10-1
j_gene: TRBJ1-1
abundance: NA
d_gene: TRBD1

CDR3aa: CASSDGTIYGYTF
CDR3nt: TGTGCCAGCAGCGACGGGACAATCTATGGCTACACCTTC
v_gene: TRBV7-9
j_gene: TRBJ1-2
abundance: NA
d_gene: NA

CDR3aa: CASGLGGSNTEAFF
CDR3nt: TGTGCCAGCGGGCTGGGGGGATCGAACACTGAAGCTTTCTTT
v_gene: TRBV27
j_gene: TRBJ1-1
abundance: NA
d_gene: NA

CDR3aa: CASSPKSNTEAFF
CDR3nt: TGTGCCAGCAGTCCCAAAAGCAACACTGAAGCTTTCTTT
v_gene: TRBV3-1/TRBV3-2
j_gene: TRBJ1-1
abundance: once
d_gene: NA

CDR3aa: CASSIGIGPLGETQYF
CDR3nt: TGTGCCAGTAGTATAGGTATCGGACCATTAGGGGAGACCCAGTACTTC
v_gene: TRBV19
j_gene: TRBJ2-5
abundance: NA
d_gene: NA

CDR3aa: CASSPSGTEPYTEAFF
CDR3nt: TGTGCCAGCAGCCCTAGTGGGACAGAACCTTACACTGAAGCTTTCTTT
v_gene: TRBV11-2
j_gene: TRBJ1-1
abundance: NA
d_gene: TRBD1

CDR3aa: CASSITTNEKLFF
CDR3nt: TGTGCCAGCAGCATAACAACTAATGAAAAACTGTTTTTT
v_gene: TRBV6-5
j_gene: TRBJ1-4
abundance: few
d_gene: NA

CDR3aa: CASSSGQGAGQPQHF
CDR3nt: TGTGCCAGCAGCTCGGGACAGGGGGCCGGTCAGCCCCAGCATTTT
v_gene: TRBV7-9
j_gene: TRBJ1-5
abundance: NA
d_gene: TRBD1

CDR3aa: CAISGPLGNTEAFF
CDR3nt: TGTGCCATCAGTGGGCCCCTGGGGAACACTGAAGCTTTCTTT
v_gene: TRBV10-3
j_gene: TRBJ1-1
abundance: once
d_gene: NA

CDR3aa: CASSHPPEGLASTGRYNEQFF
CDR3nt: TGCGCCAGCAGCCACCCCCCCGAGGGCTTGGCCAGCACAGGGAGGTACAATGAGCAGTTCTTC
v_gene: TRBV4-1
j_gene: TRBJ2-1
abundance: NA
d_gene: NA

CDR3aa: CASSSLPSTDTQYF
CDR3nt: TGTGCCAGTAGTTCCCTACCTAGCACAGATACGCAGTATTTT
v_gene: TRBV19
j_gene: TRBJ2-3
abundance: NA
d_gene: NA

CDR3aa: CASTLPGRSVGYTF
CDR3nt: TGTGCCAGCACCCTCCCGGGACGGTCCGTTGGCTACACCTTC
v_gene: TRBV28
j_gene: TRBJ1-2
abundance: NA
d_gene: NA

CDR3aa: CASSYSPGGNTIYF
CDR3nt: TGTGCCAGCAGTTACTCCCCCGGTGGAAACACCATATATTTT
v_gene: TRBV6-5
j_gene: TRBJ1-3
abundance: once
d_gene: NA

CDR3aa: CAWSVGGWGYTF
CDR3nt: TGTGCCTGGAGTGTAGGGGGATGGGGCTACACCTTC
v_gene: TRBV30
j_gene: TRBJ1-2
abundance: NA
d_gene: NA

CDR3aa: CASSGQWGDGYTF
CDR3nt: TGTGCCAGCAGTGGACAGTGGGGCGATGGCTACACCTTC
v_gene: TRBV2
j_gene: TRBJ1-2
abundance: NA
d_gene: NA